These 16 T cell receptor beta chains were all obtained from the same sample, sequenced in a study of blood T cell repertoires in COVID-19. Generated by immunoSEQ multiplex PCR, the TCRdb table keeps only in-frame clones and is missing some. The profile shows more than 55,000 clones, 85% to 90% of them singletons. The source material was peripheral blood. All receptors come from a woman aged 60-75 years with COVID-19, enrolled during active disease.

The genes are TRBV3-1 (or the pseudogene TRBV3-2) and TRBJ2-7, with 7 bases aligning to TRBD2. The CDR3 consists of 13 residues. Germline V gene data show CDR1 as LGHDT and CDR2 as YNNKEL (reference sequence). V was pared by 6 bases and J by 5 bases, with 7 bases of the junction left unmatched. The CDR3 region is CASSLREKDEQYF. The CDR3 DNA reads TGTGCCAGCAGTCTGCGGGAGAAGGACGAGCAGTACTTC.

The chain couples TRBV7-2 to TRBJ2-1; D remains unclear. This CDR3 has 14 amino acids. Germline values: CDR1 SGHTA, CDR2 FQGNSA. V dropped 1 base and J dropped 4 bases, with 8 bases sitting between them. CDR3 protein: CASSLVEQYNEQFF. Here the CDR3 DNA reads TGTGCCAGCAGCTTAGTAGAACAGTACAATGAGCAGTTCTTC.

The rearrangement joins TRBV13 to TRBJ2-1; TRBD2 matches at 8 bases. The germline CDR1 and CDR2 sequences are PRHDT and FYEKMQ (reference sequence). CDR3 length: 14 amino acids. J lost 6 bases, V lost 5 bases, and 6 bases had no gene match. In nucleotides, the CDR3 is TGTGCCAGCAGCACCAGACTAGCGCTCAATGAGCAGTTCTTC. The encoded protein is CASSTRLALNEQFF.

This clone has just a few counts. The CDR3 DNA sequence: TGTGCCAGCAGAAAACCGGGACAGCAGAATGAAAAACTGTTTTTT. Amino acid sequence: CASRKPGQQNEKLFF. J is TRBJ1-4 and V is TRBV25-1; 7 bases map to TRBD1. This CDR3 is 15 amino acids long. From germline, CDR1 is MGHDK and CDR2 SYGVNS. The V gene end was trimmed by 6 bases and the J gene end by 5 bases; junction bases not matched to a gene: 9.

V usage is TRBV7-2 and J usage is TRBJ2-7, with D tentatively TRBD2 (8 bases). Germline-derived CDR1 and CDR2 are SGHTA and FQGNSA. This CDR3 spans 13 amino acids. Trimming took 6 bases from V and 6 from J, leaving 15 bases between them. The CDR3 reads CASRPGGGREQYF. For the CDR3, the DNA is TGTGCCAGCAGGCCGGGAGGGGGCCGCGAGCAGTACTTC.

J is TRBJ2-7 and V is TRBV5-1; 7 bases line up with TRBD1. The CDR3 is made up of 17 amino acids. Germline trimming cut 4 bases from V and 4 bases from J; bases unmatched to any gene: 17. In germline, CDR1 is SGHRS, CDR2 YFSETQ. The CDR3 bases are TGCGCCAGCAGCCCCGACGCCCGGACAGGAGCCTTTTACGAGCAGTACTTC. Translated, it gives CASSPDARTGAFYEQYF.

The CDR3 region has the DNA TGTGCCAGCAGCCGGGGACAGGGGGCCTACGAGCAGTACTTC. Translating it yields CASSRGQGAYEQYF. The chain joins TRBV6-5 to TRBJ2-7; 11 positions match TRBD1. The CDR3 length is 14 residues. Germline V CDR1 and CDR2: MNHEY, SVGAGI. V lost 6 bases, J lost 2 bases, and 3 bases stayed unmatched.

The chain is built from TRBV12-3 or TRBV12-4 and TRBJ1-1, with D perhaps TRBD1 (5 bases). This CDR3 contains 11 residues. Trimming shortened V by 4 bases and J by 10 bases, and 10 bases separated the two germline ends. In DNA, the CDR3 is TGTGCCAGCAGTTGGGCGGGGGGAGCTTTCTTT. Translation: CASSWAGGAFF.

This clone was detected a few times. The CDR3 here is CSVSGTRDYGYTF. Written as DNA, the CDR3 is TGCAGCGTTTCTGGCACTCGGGACTATGGCTACACCTTC. The chain recombines TRBV29-1 with TRBJ1-2; D is unresolved. This CDR3 is 13 amino acids long. V lost 5 bases and J lost 3, with 13 bases in between. Germline CDR1 and CDR2: SQVTM and ANQGSEA.

The gene calls are TRBV3-1 (or the pseudogene TRBV3-2) and TRBJ2-5; 10 bases agree with TRBD2. V shed 4 bases, J shed 5 bases, and the junction held 4 bases outside the gene matches. CDR3 length: 14 residues. CDR1 is LGHDT and CDR2 is YNNKEL in the germline V gene (reference sequence). The CDR3 is CASSRSGRFETQYF. The CDR3 DNA reads as TGTGCCAGCAGCCGTAGCGGGAGGTTTGAGACCCAGTACTTC.

The chain uses TRBV7-6 and TRBJ1-4; D remains unclear. The CDR3 spans 15 residues. The germline CDR1 and CDR2 sequences are SGHVS and FNYEAQ. Deletions cut 1 base from V and 4 bases from J, with 10 bases between. The CDR3 reads CASSLGASYNEKLFF. DNA of the CDR3: TGTGCCAGCAGCTTAGGGGCCAGTTATAATGAAAAACTGTTTTTT.

This clone was found a few times. The chain combines TRBV28 with TRBJ1-4; TRBD1 might be the D (6 bases). The CDR3 covers 14 residues. V lost 6 bases, J lost 1 base, and 9 bases lay in between. Germline values: CDR1 MDHEN, CDR2 SYDVKM. CDR3 in DNA: TGTGCCAGCAGAGAAGGGGGAACTAATGAAAAACTGTTTTTT. Amino acid sequence: CASREGGTNEKLFF.

The chain uses TRBV10-1 and TRBJ2-7, with 8 bases aligning to TRBD2. With V trimmed by 2 bases and J by 0 bases, 6 bases remained unmatched. Germline loops: CDR1 WNHNN, CDR2 SYGVQD (reference sequence). The CDR3 loop spans 16 amino acids. The CDR3 sequence is CASSEGSSGRSYEQYF. The DNA of the CDR3 is TGCGCCAGCAGTGAGGGGTCTAGCGGGCGCTCCTACGAGCAGTACTTC.

The V call is TRBV7-9, the J call TRBJ2-7; 8 positions agree with TRBD1. Per the germline V gene, CDR1 is SEHNR and CDR2 is FQNEAQ (reference sequence). This CDR3 contains 15 residues. The junction had 3 bases not matched to a gene; V was cut back by 0 bases and J by 2 bases. Here the CDR3 reads CASSLATGVAYEQYF. Written as DNA, the CDR3 is TGTGCCAGCAGCTTAGCGACAGGGGTGGCCTACGAGCAGTACTTC.

The chain has TRBV5-1 and TRBJ1-4, with 7 bases identical to TRBD1. The CDR3 totals 15 residues. The V segment lost 3 bases and the J segment 8 bases; nucleotides outside the gene matches: 10. Germline assignment: CDR1 SGHRS and CDR2 YFSETQ. CDR3 region: CASSSSTGIREKLFF. As DNA, the CDR3 is TGCGCCAGCAGCTCCTCGACAGGGATACGCGAAAAACTGTTTTTT.

This chain joins TRBV6-5 and TRBJ1-1; TRBD1 matches at 8 bases. CDR3 length equals 13 residues. Per germline, CDR1 MNHEY and CDR2 SVGAGI. The V gene end was trimmed by 5 bases and the J gene end by 4 bases; junction bases not matched to a gene: 3. CDR3 residues: CASSQTGGTEAFF. As DNA, the CDR3 is TGTGCCAGCAGTCAAACAGGGGGCACTGAAGCTTTCTTT.